This T cell receptor (beta chain) was recovered during a study of OX40 agonist ivuxolimab in advanced cancers. In the study overall: The dose of intravenous ivuxolimab that patients received every 2 weeks ranged from 0.01 to 10 mg/kg. Patients undergoing dose escalation presented with hepatocellular carcinoma, melanoma, renal cell or head and neck cancer.

After removal of 6 bases from V and 0 bases from J, the junction contained 11 bases not matched to a gene. Germline CDR1 reads SGHVS; CDR2 reads FNYEAQ. CDR3 length equals 18 residues. TCRdb's copy holds only in-frame clones and misses some; the assay was immunoSEQ multiplex PCR. The table lists fewer than 90,000 clones, 65% to 85% of them singletons. Peripheral blood came from all dose cohorts at three timepoints. The chain combines TRBV7-6 with TRBJ2-6, with 7 bases aligning to TRBD1. The receptor comes from an adult with an advanced solid tumor such as melanoma, head and neck, liver or kidney cancer. This material consisted of CD4+ or CD8+ T cells sorted from blood, taken in a trial of the OX40 agonist ivuxolimab. CDR3 sequence (DNA): TGTGCCAGCAGTCCTACAGGGGTCTCCCACTCTGGGGCCAACGTCCTGACTTTC. Translating gives CASSPTGVSHSGANVLTF.